These T cell receptor beta chains were read from a single sample in a study of cytomegalovirus exposure and HLA in healthy donors. Clones were sequenced by immunoSEQ multiplex PCR, and TCRdb holds only the in-frame ones, with some missing. Found here are approximately 79,000 clones, over 70% of them singletons; the top ten hold about 20%. What was sequenced was PBMCs. Source of these receptors: a woman aged 35 to 49 in good health and CMV-seropositive. Both conserved end residues are part of each CDR3. Each record gives: J gene, clone size, V gene, D gene, CDR3 protein, CDR3 DNA. D genes are given only for firm matches. Expanded clones are given a class, and other clones once, few, many or no size at all.

>TRBJ1-2|NA|TRBV9|NA
CASSVGPGNYGYTF
TGTGCCAGCAGCGTAGGTCCGGGAAACTATGGCTACACCTTC
>TRBJ1-1|NA|TRBV28|NA
CASSRETNTEAFF
TGTGCCAGCAGCCGGGAAACGAACACTGAAGCTTTCTTT
>TRBJ2-1|NA|TRBV10-3|NA
CAIQAGYSDEQFF
TGTGCCATCCAAGCGGGTTATAGTGATGAGCAGTTCTTC
>TRBJ1-1|NA|TRBV28|NA
CASSLFTTEAFF
TGTGCCAGCAGTTTATTCACGACAGAAGCTTTCTTT
>TRBJ1-6|NA|TRBV30|NA
CAWSPGRRSSYNSPLHF
TGTGCCTGGAGTCCCGGCAGGCGAAGCTCCTATAATTCACCCCTCCACTTT
>TRBJ1-1|NA|TRBV30|TRBD1
CAWSVGQDTEAFF
TGTGCCTGGAGTGTAGGACAGGACACTGAAGCTTTCTTT
>TRBJ1-6|few|TRBV15|NA
CATSSRTGSPLHF
TGTGCCACCAGCTCAAGGACTGGTTCACCCCTCCACTTT
>TRBJ2-7|few|TRBV6-1|NA
CATGLSTYEQYF
TGTGCCACGGGACTTTCCACCTACGAGCAGTACTTC
>TRBJ1-3|NA|TRBV9|TRBD1
CASSLDRAGNTIYF
TGTGCCAGCAGCCTAGACAGGGCTGGAAACACCATATATTTT
>TRBJ1-2|NA|TRBV5-1|NA
CASTPSVGSGYTF
TGCGCCAGCACCCCCAGTGTGGGGAGCGGCTACACCTTC
>TRBJ2-5|NA|TRBV5-1|TRBD2
CASSQGLAKETQYF
TGCGCCAGCAGTCAAGGACTAGCGAAAGAGACCCAGTACTTC
>TRBJ2-7|NA|TRBV7-9|TRBD1
CASSTSGTGGYEQYF
TGTGCCAGCAGCACCTCCGGGACAGGGGGTTACGAGCAGTACTTC
>TRBJ2-1|NA|TRBV28|NA
CASSRWRGTSYNEQFF
TGTGCCAGCAGCCGGTGGCGGGGAACCTCCTACAATGAGCAGTTCTTC
>TRBJ2-1|NA|TRBV7-8|TRBD2
CASSSSGTSLNEQFF
TGTGCCAGCAGCTCTTCCGGGACTAGCCTCAATGAGCAGTTCTTC
>TRBJ2-1|NA|TRBV6-5|NA
CASSSSGRYNEQFF
TGTGCCAGCAGTTCGTCAGGGCGGTACAATGAGCAGTTCTTC
>TRBJ2-3|NA|TRBV6-1|NA
CASSALARATDTQYF
TGTGCCAGCAGTGCCCTGGCGCGGGCCACAGATACGCAGTATTTT
>TRBJ1-4|NA|TRBV6-5|NA
CASRTHGGDEKLFF
TGTGCCAGCAGGACTCATGGGGGGGACGAAAAACTGTTTTTT
>TRBJ2-2|NA|TRBV7-6|NA
CASSLGGGAASGELFF
TGTGCCAGCAGCTTGGGTGGAGGGGCGGCATCCGGGGAGCTGTTTTTT
>TRBJ2-1|NA|TRBV4-1|TRBD2
CASSQLGLAVYNEQFF
TGCGCCAGCAGCCAGCTAGGACTAGCGGTCTACAATGAGCAGTTCTTC
>TRBJ2-1|once|TRBV5-1|NA
CASSPDQGKYSYNEQFF
TGCGCCAGCAGCCCGGACCAGGGAAAATACTCCTACAATGAGCAGTTCTTC
>TRBJ2-2|few|TRBV6-5|NA
CASSTSRWQEELFF
TGTGCCAGCAGTACTAGCCGATGGCAGGAGGAGCTGTTTTTT
>TRBJ2-7|NA|TRBV7-9|NA
CSSSLESRVNEQYF
TGTTCCAGCAGCTTAGAGTCCAGGGTTAACGAGCAGTACTTC
>TRBJ1-2|NA|TRBV5-6|NA
CASSFEWGTGLGYGYTF
TGTGCCAGCAGCTTTGAGTGGGGGACGGGACTAGGCTATGGCTACACCTTC
>TRBJ2-7|NA|TRBV10-3|TRBD1
CAISPKGADLSEQYF
TGTGCCATCAGTCCGAAGGGGGCTGACCTGTCCGAGCAGTACTTC
>TRBJ2-1|NA|TRBV5-6|TRBD2
CASSLLKQRLADSYNEQFF
TGTGCCAGCAGCTTACTTAAGCAGCGTCTAGCGGACTCCTACAATGAGCAGTTCTTC
>TRBJ2-1|once|TRBV19|TRBD1
CASSQTGYNEQFF
TGTGCCAGTAGCCAGACAGGGTACAATGAGCAGTTCTTC
>TRBJ2-1|NA|TRBV25-1|TRBD2
CASSVASGNNEQFF
TGTGCCAGCAGTGTCGCTAGCGGCAACAATGAGCAGTTCTTC
>TRBJ2-7|NA|TRBV5-1|NA
CASSLDRAYEQYF
TGCGCCAGCAGCTTGGACAGGGCCTACGAGCAGTACTTC
>TRBJ2-1|NA|TRBV21-1|NA
CASIGVAGGPPVESYNEQFF
TGTGCCAGCATTGGGGTAGCGGGGGGGCCCCCCGTGGAGTCCTACAATGAGCAGTTCTTC
>TRBJ2-3|NA|TRBV5-6|TRBD2
CASSLERGGFTDTQYF
TGTGCCAGCAGCTTGGAACGGGGGGGATTCACAGATACGCAGTATTTT
>TRBJ2-1|NA|TRBV27|TRBD2
CASSSGLAGDLNEQFF
TGTGCCAGCAGTTCTGGACTAGCGGGAGATCTCAATGAGCAGTTCTTC
>TRBJ2-3|NA|TRBV5-1|TRBD2
CASSLDGSGRADTQYF
TGCGCCAGCAGCTTGGATGGTAGCGGGAGAGCCGATACGCAGTATTTT
>TRBJ2-2|once|TRBV28|TRBD1
CASSSPTGTSNTGELFF
TGTGCCAGCAGTTCCCCGACAGGGACGTCGAACACCGGGGAGCTGTTTTTT
>TRBJ2-1|few|TRBV6-1|TRBD1
CASTRQGNNEQFF
TGTGCCAGCACTAGACAGGGCAACAATGAGCAGTTCTTC
>TRBJ2-1|few|TRBV5-1|TRBD2
CASSWTSGGTNEQFF
TGCGCCAGCAGCTGGACTAGCGGGGGCACAAATGAGCAGTTCTTC
>TRBJ1-3|few|TRBV9|NA
CASSVATGRGSGNTIYF
TGTGCCAGCAGCGTAGCCACAGGGAGGGGCTCTGGAAACACCATATATTTT
>TRBJ2-1|NA|TRBV15|TRBD1
CATSKEDRGYNEQFF
TGTGCCACCAGCAAAGAGGACAGGGGATACAATGAGCAGTTCTTC